Listed below are T cell receptor beta chains from one sample, sequenced in a study of human T cells and chemical hapten exposure. In TCRdb, the RACE reads were re-called with MiXCR into one record per CDR3 protein. The sample carries about 400,000 distinct CDR3 sequences, over 6% recorded once. Specimen: whole blood, collected in connection with sensitization to the hapten diphenylcyclopropenone (DPC). These receptors all stem from a woman under 30 with alopecia areata. Some clones in this sample may be carry-over from other donors' samples. Both conserved end residues are part of each CDR3. D genes are given only for firm matches. Clone sizes are given selectively: once, few, many, or a class where the clone is expanded.

j_gene	v_gene	abundance	d_gene	CDR3nt	CDR3aa
TRBJ2-7	TRBV20-1	few	-	TGCAGTGCTGCGCCCAGGGTTTTCGTTATCGACGAGCAGTACTTC	CSAAPRVFVIDEQYF
TRBJ1-1	TRBV6-6	-	-	TGTGCCAGCAGTTACTCTGCTATGAACACTGAAGCTTTCTTT	CASSYSAMNTEAFF
TRBJ2-1	TRBV3-1	many	-	TGTGCCAGCAGCCAAGTTAACCTTGGTTCTGATGAGCAGTTCTTC	CASSQVNLGSDEQFF
TRBJ2-7	TRBV27	-	TRBD1	TGTGCCAGCAGTCCGACCCGGGACAGTCCAGAGCAGTACTTC	CASSPTRDSPEQYF
TRBJ2-7	TRBV6-5	few	TRBD1	TGTGCCAGCAGTTACCAAGGGACAGCGTACGAGCAGTACTTC	CASSYQGTAYEQYF
TRBJ1-1	TRBV7-8	many	-	TGTGCCAGCAGCTCCGGGGCCAGGATTGTCACTGAAGCTTTCTTT	CASSSGARIVTEAFF
TRBJ1-4	TRBV2	-	-	TGTGCCAGCACCATGGAAAGTTCAACTAATGAAAAACTGTTTTTT	CASTMESSTNEKLFF
TRBJ2-1	TRBV9	-	-	TGTGCCAGCAGCGTTGGGCAGACCCCCTCCTACAATGAGCAGTTCTTC	CASSVGQTPSYNEQFF
TRBJ2-7	TRBV4-1	-	-	TGCGCCAGCAGCCAAGATCGGATGTACGGGGGAATCCCCTACGAGCAGTACTTC	CASSQDRMYGGIPYEQYF
TRBJ1-5	TRBV6-2/TRBV6-3	many	-	TGTGCCAGCAGTTATATTCGGGTTCAGCCCCAGCATTTT	CASSYIRVQPQHF
TRBJ2-3	TRBV5-1	-	-	TGCGCCAGCAGCTTGGGGCCCAGAGCGGGTGACACAGATACGCAGTATTTT	CASSLGPRAGDTDTQYF
TRBJ2-3	TRBV20-1	many	-	TGCAGTGCTAGAGATCCTCGGGGCACAGATACGCAGTATTTT	CSARDPRGTDTQYF
TRBJ1-2	TRBV29-1	many	-	TGCAGCGGCGCCGAGGGAGACTATGGCTACACCTTC	CSGAEGDYGYTF
TRBJ1-1	TRBV3-1	few	-	TGTGCCAGCAGCCTTAATGAGGGGAAACCTGAAGCTTTCTTT	CASSLNEGKPEAFF
TRBJ2-5	TRBV29-1	many	TRBD2	TGCAGCGTCGAAGTACTAGCGGGGGGAGAGACCCAGTACTTC	CSVEVLAGGETQYF
TRBJ1-4	TRBV24-1	many	TRBD1	TGTGCCACCAGTGAAACCGGGACAGGGGACGGAGAAAAACTGTTTTTT	CATSETGTGDGEKLFF
TRBJ1-2	TRBV6-6	many	-	TGTGCCAGCAGTTATTCCCGTGACAGCAGGCCTGGAGGCTACACCTTC	CASSYSRDSRPGGYTF
TRBJ1-2	TRBV5-1	many	TRBD1	TGCGCCAGCAGCAAAGGGACAGGGGATGGCTACACCTTC	CASSKGTGDGYTF
TRBJ1-1	TRBV6-2/TRBV6-3	-	-	TGTGCCAGCAGGGAGGGGGGGAATCGCCAACACCAAGCTTTCTTT	CASREGGNRQHQAFF
TRBJ1-2	TRBV18	few	-	TGTGCCAGCTCACCCAGTCCGGGGACTAACTATGGCTACACCTTC	CASSPSPGTNYGYTF
TRBJ1-5	TRBV7-9	few	-	TGTGCCAGCAGCCCCGAATCGGCAGGTCGAGGACCCCAGCATTTT	CASSPESAGRGPQHF
TRBJ2-3	TRBV5-4	many	-	TGTGCCAGCAGCTGGAGAGCGAAAGATACGCAGTATTTT	CASSWRAKDTQYF
TRBJ1-2	TRBV7-2	-	TRBD1	TGTGCCAGCAGCTTAGGGACCGGGACAGTTTCAGCTGACTATGGCTACACCTTC	CASSLGTGTVSADYGYTF
TRBJ2-5	TRBV6-5	many	-	TGTGCCAGCAGTTACACAGGGAGTAGGAAGACCCAGTACTTC	CASSYTGSRKTQYF
TRBJ2-3	TRBV29-1	many	-	TGCAGCGTTGTCTGGACTAGCACAGATACGCAGTATTTT	CSVVWTSTDTQYF
TRBJ2-7	TRBV3-1	-	-	TGTGCCAGCAGCCAAGGGCCGAGTCCCAGGTCCTACGAGCAGTACTTC	CASSQGPSPRSYEQYF
TRBJ2-3	TRBV7-2	few	TRBD2	TGTGCCAGCAGCTCACCGCTGGGAGGACTAGCGGGTCTCACAGATACGCAGTATTTT	CASSSPLGGLAGLTDTQYF
TRBJ2-5	TRBV7-2	many	TRBD1	TGTGCCAGCAGCAGGGGGCCAGAGACCCAGTACTTC	CASSRGPETQYF
TRBJ1-6	TRBV4-1	-	-	TGCGCCAGCAGCCAAGAGGGCAGCGATAATTCACCCCTCCACTTT	CASSQEGSDNSPLHF
TRBJ2-6	TRBV6-5	few	-	TGTGCCAGCAGGACTTCCTGGGCCAACGTCCTGACTTTC	CASRTSWANVLTF
TRBJ2-3	TRBV20-1	few	TRBD2	TGCAGTGCCGGGGCTAGCGGGGACCCACATACGCAGTATTTT	CSAGASGDPHTQYF
TRBJ1-2	TRBV6-5	many	TRBD1	TGTGCCAGCAGTTACGGGGACAGGCCATATGGCTACACCTTC	CASSYGDRPYGYTF
TRBJ1-5	TRBV6-2/TRBV6-3	many	TRBD1	TGTGCCAGCAGTTGGGCCTCCACAGGGGGGCAGGGGCAGCCCCAGCATTTT	CASSWASTGGQGQPQHF
TRBJ1-1	TRBV12-3/TRBV12-4	many	-	TGTGCCAGCAGTTTACGGCAGAACACTGAAGCTTTCTTT	CASSLRQNTEAFF
TRBJ2-7	TRBV9	few	TRBD1	TGTGCCAGCAGCCACCACGTCGGAGGGACAGGGGGCTTCGGCTCCCCTTACGAGCAGTACTTC	CASSHHVGGTGGFGSPYEQYF
TRBJ1-5	TRBV6-6	few	-	TGTGCCAGCAGTAAGGCGAGCAATCAGCCCCAGCATTTT	CASSKASNQPQHF
TRBJ1-2	TRBV19	-	-	TGTGCCAGTAGTATAGCAATCGGAGCGCGTGGCTACACCTTC	CASSIAIGARGYTF
TRBJ1-2	TRBV4-3	many	-	TGCGCCAGCAGCCAAGATACGGACTATGGCTACACCTTC	CASSQDTDYGYTF
TRBJ1-1	TRBV6-6	many	-	TGTGCCAGCAGCCCACCCTCTGGACAGAACACTGAAGCTTTCTTT	CASSPPSGQNTEAFF
TRBJ2-7	TRBV6-5	many	-	TGTGCCAGCCAAGGACCGGGACCGCCTGTGTGGGACTGGGAGCAGTACTTC	CASQGPGPPVWDWEQYF
TRBJ1-5	TRBV20-1	many	-	TGCAGTGCTAGAGGAATCGGCGGGAACAATCAGCCCCAGCATTTT	CSARGIGGNNQPQHF
TRBJ1-1	TRBV5-1	few	-	TGCGCCAGCAGCTCCTCCTCGAACACTGAAGCTTTCTTT	CASSSSSNTEAFF
TRBJ1-6	TRBV28	many	-	TGTGCCAGCAGTTCGGCGGCCCCGATAGTTAATTCACCCCTCCACTTT	CASSSAAPIVNSPLHF
TRBJ2-1	TRBV6-5	few	-	TGTGCCAGCAGTGACACAGGGTACAATGAGCAGTTCTTC	CASSDTGYNEQFF
TRBJ1-1	TRBV28	-	-	TGTGCCAGCAGTCCCCGGGGGCAGGGAAACACTGAAGCTTTCTTT	CASSPRGQGNTEAFF
TRBJ2-6	TRBV20-1	-	-	TGCAGTGCTCGCGTTGCTGAGGATGGGGCCAACGTCCTGACTTTC	CSARVAEDGANVLTF
TRBJ2-3	TRBV12-3/TRBV12-4	-	TRBD2	TGTGCCAGCAGACGCGGGACTAGCGGCACAGATACGCAGTATTTT	CASRRGTSGTDTQYF
TRBJ2-3	TRBV11-2	few	-	TGTGCCAGCAGCTTAGATCTTGTGACTAGCACAGATACGCAGTATTTT	CASSLDLVTSTDTQYF
TRBJ1-4	TRBV7-2	many	TRBD1	TGTGCCAGCAGCTTAGCGCGGACAGGGCGGGAAAAACTGTTTTTT	CASSLARTGREKLFF
TRBJ2-5	TRBV7-3	-	-	TGTGCCAGCAGCTTGAGGGAGACGGAGACCCAGTACTTC	CASSLRETETQYF
TRBJ1-5	TRBV7-2	-	-	TGTGCCAGCAGTGGAGCAGGCAATCAGCCCCAGCATTTT	CASSGAGNQPQHF
TRBJ1-2	TRBV29-1	many	TRBD1	TGCAGCGTCGGAAGTGGGACAGGGCGGGATGGCTACACCTTC	CSVGSGTGRDGYTF
TRBJ1-1	TRBV18	many	-	TGTGCCAGCTCACCGCGGGACTTAGTTAAAGCTTTCTTT	CASSPRDLVKAFF
TRBJ2-5	TRBV7-6	many	-	TGTGCCAGCAGCCTGTCCAACCTCCAAGAGACCCAGTACTTC	CASSLSNLQETQYF
TRBJ2-7	TRBV25-1	few	TRBD2	TGTGCCAGCAGTGAATCCCTAGCGGGGACGGACGAGCAGTACTTC	CASSESLAGTDEQYF
TRBJ2-7	TRBV3-1	few	TRBD2	TGTGCCAGCAGCCAAGAATGGGGAGGGGAGCAGTACTTC	CASSQEWGGEQYF
TRBJ1-1	TRBV28	-	TRBD1	TGTGCCAGCAGCCCCAGGGGGCGCGGGAACACTGAAGCTTTCTTT	CASSPRGRGNTEAFF
TRBJ2-3	TRBV6-5	few	TRBD2	TGTGCCAGCAGTTACTCGTCGACTAGCGGGGGGGCCCATACGCAGTATTTT	CASSYSSTSGGAHTQYF
TRBJ2-1	TRBV9	-	TRBD1	TGTGCCAGCAGCCTTCAGGGGGCCGGACGCAATGAGCAGTTCTTC	CASSLQGAGRNEQFF